The TCR beta chain under discussion was sequenced for a study of cytomegalovirus exposure and HLA in healthy donors. With respect to this clone: Its antigen is unknown.

Study results and caveats: What TCR beta sequences reportedly achieved was accurate prediction of HLA-A and HLA-B alleles in most subjects. TCR sequences were mostly rare, though some public TCRs occurred in many donors.

The CDR3 length is 14 residues. The V segment lost 5 bases and the J segment 4 bases; nucleotides outside the gene matches: 3. Germline values: CDR1 SGHAT, CDR2 FQNNGV. 13 Jbeta primers and 60 Vbeta primers were used for the PCR. Method: immunoSEQ multiplex PCR; TCRdb's copy keeps in-frame clones and lacks some. The table lists fewer than 150,000 clones, around 79% of them singletons, with 6.5% to 8% in the top ten. The chain couples TRBV11-2 to TRBJ2-5; the match to TRBD2 covers 11 bases. The origin of this receptor is a man in his forties or fifties in good health and CMV-seropositive. The sequenced material came from PBMCs. CDR3 region: CASSRGLAGETQYF. The CDR3 region has the DNA TGTGCCAGCAGCCGCGGACTAGCGGGAGAGACCCAGTACTTC.